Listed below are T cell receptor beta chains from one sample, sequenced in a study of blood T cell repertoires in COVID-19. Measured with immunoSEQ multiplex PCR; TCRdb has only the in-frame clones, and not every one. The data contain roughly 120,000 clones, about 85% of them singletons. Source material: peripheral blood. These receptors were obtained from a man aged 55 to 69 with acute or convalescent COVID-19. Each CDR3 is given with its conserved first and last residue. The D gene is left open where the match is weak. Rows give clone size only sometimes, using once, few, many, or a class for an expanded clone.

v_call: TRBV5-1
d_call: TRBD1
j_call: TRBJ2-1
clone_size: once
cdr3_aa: CASSGMTGALNEQFF
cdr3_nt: TGCGCCAGCAGCGGGATGACAGGGGCCCTAAATGAGCAGTTCTTC

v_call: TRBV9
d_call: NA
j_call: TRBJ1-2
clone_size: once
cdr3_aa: CASSVPYGYTF
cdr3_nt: TGTGCCAGCAGCGTCCCTTATGGCTACACCTTC

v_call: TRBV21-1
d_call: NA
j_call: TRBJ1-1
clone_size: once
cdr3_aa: CASSEGRTMNTEAFF
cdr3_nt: TGTGCCAGCAGCGAAGGCAGAACCATGAACACTGAAGCTTTCTTT

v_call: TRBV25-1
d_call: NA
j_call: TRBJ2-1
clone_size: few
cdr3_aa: CASSEGGTEQFF
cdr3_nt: TGTGCCAGCAGTGAAGGCGGGACTGAGCAGTTCTTC

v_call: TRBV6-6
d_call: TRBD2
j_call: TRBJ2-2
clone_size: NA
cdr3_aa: CASSSTRLAGATPPGELFF
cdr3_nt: TGTGCCAGCAGCTCAACTCGACTAGCGGGAGCAACCCCCCCCGGGGAGCTGTTTTTT

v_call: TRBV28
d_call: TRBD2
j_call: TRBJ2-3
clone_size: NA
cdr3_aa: CASSFKRGYVLSTDTQYF
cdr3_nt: TGTGCCAGCAGTTTCAAGCGGGGGTACGTCCTTAGCACAGATACGCAGTATTTT

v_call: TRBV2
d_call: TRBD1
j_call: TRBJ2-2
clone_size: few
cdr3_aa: CASSDGRGIGELFF
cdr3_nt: TGTGCCAGCAGTGATGGCAGGGGGATCGGGGAGCTGTTTTTT

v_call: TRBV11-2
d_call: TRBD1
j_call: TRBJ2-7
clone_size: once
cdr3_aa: CASSLAGQGHEQYF
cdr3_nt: TGTGCCAGCAGCTTAGCCGGACAGGGCCACGAGCAGTACTTC

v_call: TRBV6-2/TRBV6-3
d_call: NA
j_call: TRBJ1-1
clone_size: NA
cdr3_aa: CASSSHGNTEAFF
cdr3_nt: TGTGCCAGCAGTTCCCACGGGAACACTGAAGCTTTCTTT

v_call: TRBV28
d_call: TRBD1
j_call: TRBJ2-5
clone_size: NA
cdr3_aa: CASSSIQGAGETQYF
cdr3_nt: TGTGCCAGCAGTTCCATACAGGGGGCCGGAGAGACCCAGTACTTC

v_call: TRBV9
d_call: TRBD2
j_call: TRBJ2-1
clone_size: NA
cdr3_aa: CASSPSGSHSTYNEQFF
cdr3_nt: TGTGCCAGCAGCCCTAGCGGGAGTCATAGCACCTACAATGAGCAGTTCTTC

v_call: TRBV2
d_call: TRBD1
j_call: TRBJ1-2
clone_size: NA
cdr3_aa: CASSPWDRSSGYTF
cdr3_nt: TGTGCCAGCAGTCCTTGGGACAGATCTAGTGGCTACACCTTC

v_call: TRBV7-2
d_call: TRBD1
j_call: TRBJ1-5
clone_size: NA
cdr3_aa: CASSTSGQGIQPQHF
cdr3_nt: TGTGCCAGCAGCACCTCAGGACAGGGAATTCAGCCCCAGCATTTT

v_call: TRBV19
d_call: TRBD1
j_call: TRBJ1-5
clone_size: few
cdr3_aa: CASTAGTGDSNQPQHF
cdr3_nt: TGTGCCAGTACCGCGGGAACAGGGGACAGCAATCAGCCCCAGCATTTT

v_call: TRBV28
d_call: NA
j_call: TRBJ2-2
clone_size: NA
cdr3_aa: CATHEGGRYTGELFF
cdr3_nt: TGTGCCACTCACGAAGGAGGGCGGTACACCGGGGAGCTGTTTTTT

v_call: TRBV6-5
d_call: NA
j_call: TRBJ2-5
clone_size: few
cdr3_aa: CASSYRETQYF
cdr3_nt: TGTGCCAGCAGTTACCGGGAGACCCAGTACTTC

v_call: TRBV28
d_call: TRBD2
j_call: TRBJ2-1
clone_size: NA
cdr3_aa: CASSLLAGGREQFF
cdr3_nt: TGTGCCAGCAGTTTGCTAGCGGGAGGGCGCGAGCAGTTCTTC

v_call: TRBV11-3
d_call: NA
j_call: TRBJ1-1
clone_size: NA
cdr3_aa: CASSPGAGASTEAFF
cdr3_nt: TGTGCCAGCAGCCCCGGTGCAGGGGCTTCGACTGAAGCTTTCTTT

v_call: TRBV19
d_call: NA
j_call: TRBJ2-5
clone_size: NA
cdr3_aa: CASSSSRTTIQETQYF
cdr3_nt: TGTGCCAGTAGTAGTTCGCGGACTACGATTCAAGAGACCCAGTACTTC

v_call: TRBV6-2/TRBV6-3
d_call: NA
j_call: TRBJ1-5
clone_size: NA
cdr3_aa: CASSRGGQQPQHF
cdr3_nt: TGTGCCAGCAGCCGCGGGGGGCAGCAGCCCCAGCATTTT

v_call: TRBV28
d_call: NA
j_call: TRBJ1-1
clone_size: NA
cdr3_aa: CASIQRGLNTEAFF
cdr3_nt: TGTGCCAGCATTCAAAGGGGTTTGAACACTGAAGCTTTCTTT

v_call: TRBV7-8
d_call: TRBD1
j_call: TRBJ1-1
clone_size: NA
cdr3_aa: CASSMTGENTEAFF
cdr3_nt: TGTGCCAGCAGCATGACAGGGGAGAACACTGAAGCTTTCTTT

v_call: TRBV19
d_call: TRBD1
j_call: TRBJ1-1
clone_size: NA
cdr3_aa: CASSLQGGEAFF
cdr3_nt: TGTGCCAGTAGTCTACAGGGGGGTGAAGCTTTCTTT

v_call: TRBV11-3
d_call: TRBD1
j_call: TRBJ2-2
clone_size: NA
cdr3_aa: CASSLGTGYNTGELFF
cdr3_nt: TGTGCCAGCAGCTTAGGGACAGGGTATAACACCGGGGAGCTGTTTTTT

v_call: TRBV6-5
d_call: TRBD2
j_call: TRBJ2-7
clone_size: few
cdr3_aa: CASSYSFSGGPHEQYF
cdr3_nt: TGTGCCAGCAGTTACTCGTTCTCGGGAGGGCCCCACGAGCAGTACTTC

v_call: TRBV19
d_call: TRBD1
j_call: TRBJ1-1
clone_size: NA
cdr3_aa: CASRWTGGEAFF
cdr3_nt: TGTGCCAGTAGATGGACAGGGGGCGAAGCTTTCTTT